The 4 T cell receptor beta chains below were found in one sample sequenced in a study of blood T cell repertoires in COVID-19. Assay used: immunoSEQ multiplex PCR; TCRdb lists only in-frame clones, some missing. The table lists roughly 340,000 clones, 80% to 90% of them singletons. The sample comprised PBMCs or T cells enriched from blood (not recorded which). Every receptor here comes from a man aged 18 to 30 who had recovered from COVID-19.

V gene TRBV9 combines with J gene TRBJ2-2, with D possibly matching TRBD2 (5 bases). V lost 0 bases to trimming and J lost 1 base, with 16 bases between them. The germline V gene encodes CDR1 SGDLS and CDR2 YYNGEE. This CDR3 comprises 18 residues. CDR3 nucleotides: TGTGCCAGCAGCGTAGGGTTCTGGGAGATCGGGAACACCGGGGAGCTGTTTTTT. It translates to CASSVGFWEIGNTGELFF. Supplemented by reference TRBV9 and TRBJ2-2, the full variable domain reads DSGVTQTPKHLITATGQRVTLRCSPRSGDLSVYWYQQSLDQGLQFLIQYYNGEERAKGNILERFSAQQFPDLHSELNLSSLELGDSALYFCASSVGFWEIGNTGELFFGEGSRLTVL.

This rearrangement joins TRBV27 to TRBJ1-1; D gene uncertain. From germline, CDR1 is MNHEY and CDR2 SMNVEV (reference sequence). V lost 2 bases, J lost 0 bases, and 10 bases lay in between. The CDR3 contains 15 residues. This CDR3 reads CASSLNSPMNTEAFF. CDR3 bases: TGTGCCAGCAGTTTAAATTCGCCTATGAACACTGAAGCTTTCTTT.

The chain combines TRBV28 with TRBJ1-1; no definite D call. Looked up from germline, CDR1 is MDHEN and CDR2 is SYDVKM. The CDR3 contains 14 residues. V lost 6 bases, J lost 2 bases, and 13 bases lay in between. CDR3 residues: CASSLNRVNTEAFF. The CDR3 DNA reads as TGTGCCAGCAGCCTCAACCGGGTAAACACTGAAGCTTTCTTT.

The chain has TRBV16 and TRBJ1-5; D uncertain. Germline CDR1 reads KGHSY; CDR2 reads FQNENV. With 6 bases removed from V and 3 bases from J, the gap between germline ends came to 12 bases. CDR3 size: 14 residues. CDR3 sequence reads: CASRSGSFNQPQHF. CDR3 sequence (DNA): TGTGCCAGCAGAAGTGGCAGTTTCAATCAGCCCCAGCATTTT.